What follows are 8 T cell receptor beta chains derived from one specimen sequenced in a study of cytomegalovirus exposure and HLA in healthy donors. Both 60 Vbeta primers and 13 Jbeta primers went into the PCR. Measured with immunoSEQ multiplex PCR; TCRdb has only the in-frame clones, and not every one. Counted here are about 190,000 clones, over 60% occurring once; the ten biggest clones make up about 4.4%. Sequencing was done on a sample of PBMCs. These receptors were collected from a man aged 25-40 years in good health and CMV-seropositive.

The chain has TRBV27 and TRBJ1-5; tentatively, D is TRBD1 (5 bases). CDR1 and CDR2 (germline): MNHEY, SMNVEV (reference sequence). V gave up 3 bases and J gave up 0 bases, with 6 bases separating them. The CDR3 consists of 14 residues. The CDR3: CASSFDSSNQPQHF. The CDR3 nucleotides are TGTGCCAGCAGTTTCGACAGTAGCAATCAGCCCCAGCATTTT.

This sequence joins TRBV28 and TRBJ2-7, with TRBD2 matching 7 bases. The trim removed 6 bases at V and 1 base at J, leaving 9 bases unmatched. This CDR3 has 15 residues. Germline V gives CDR1 MDHEN, CDR2 SYDVKM. The CDR3 reads CASRDRDYPSYEQYF. The DNA of the CDR3 is TGTGCCAGCAGAGACCGGGACTATCCATCCTACGAGCAGTACTTC.

The V call is TRBV27, the J call TRBJ2-2; TRBD2 matches 11 bases. This CDR3 is 16 amino acids long. CDR1 and CDR2 from the germline V gene are MNHEY and SMNVEV (reference sequence). V shed 6 bases and J 2 bases; nucleotides not matched to a gene: 5. The CDR3 DNA reads as TGTGCCAGCAGGCTACTAGCGGGGGTTAACACCGGGGAGCTGTTTTTT. It translates to CASRLLAGVNTGELFF.

The J gene is TRBJ1-1, the V gene TRBV5-1, with TRBD1 as a possible D gene (5 bases). Germline values: CDR1 SGHRS, CDR2 YFSETQ. V was cut by 0 bases and J by 11 bases, with 14 bases left in between. The CDR3 contains 13 residues. The DNA for the CDR3 is TGCGCCAGCAGCTTGGGTGGGTTTCCAGGGGCTTTCTTT. Amino acids: CASSLGGFPGAFF.

The chain recombines TRBV9 with TRBJ1-2; 7 bases map to TRBD1. J lost 14 bases, V lost 0 bases, and 10 bases had no gene match. Germline CDR1 and CDR2: SGDLS and YYNGEE. CDR3 length: 13 amino acids. CDR3 residues: CASSVAVRQGQTF. The CDR3 coding sequence is TGTGCCAGCAGCGTAGCGGTTCGACAGGGCCAGACCTTC.

The chain recombines TRBV19 with TRBJ2-1; a weak D match, TRBD1 (6 bases). V was pared by 3 bases and J by 6 bases, with 12 bases between. Germline CDR1 and CDR2: LNHDA and SQIVND (reference sequence). The CDR3 extends over 14 amino acids. Here the CDR3 reads CASSIPGQSNEQFF. For the CDR3, the DNA is TGTGCCAGTAGTATCCCCGGACAGTCCAATGAGCAGTTCTTC. The full variable domain, rest sourced from reference TRBV19 and TRBJ2-1, is DGGITQSPKYLFRKEGQNVTLSCEQNLNHDAMYWYRQDPGQGLRLIYYSQIVNDFQKGDIAEGYSVSREKKESFPLTVTSAQKNPTAFYLCASSIPGQSNEQFFGPGTRLTVL.

This clone has a handful of counts. This chain uses TRBV1 with TRBJ2-1; TRBD1, the D gene given by the table, was not confirmed from the DNA. TRBV1 is flagged as a pseudogene. The CDR3 contains 20 residues. Here the CDR3 reads CTSSQDGAGPTYPWDNEQFF. The CDR3 DNA follows: TGCACCAGCAGCCAAGATGGGGCAGGGCCAACCTACCCCTGGGACAATGAGCAGTTCTTC.

This clone was counted only a few times. V usage is TRBV7-8 and J usage is TRBJ2-7, with D uncertain. Germline CDR1 and CDR2: SGHVS and FQNEAQ. The CDR3 is 13 amino acids. The V gene lost 1 base and the J gene lost 0 bases, with 4 bases spanning the gap. DNA of the CDR3: TGTGCCAGCAGCTTAGGGCCCTCCTACGAGCAGTACTTC. The encoded protein is CASSLGPSYEQYF.